This entry is about one T cell receptor beta chain. Its antigen is not known. This CDR3 is built from 14 residues. V was trimmed by 5 bases and J by 8 bases, leaving 15 bases between them. This sample is part of a study of vaccination and CD4 T cells after COVID-19. This sample's treatment: approximately nine-day PBMC culture with coronavirus spike peptide pools or control peptides (ViraFEST assay). Before TCRs were sequenced, ViraFEST expanded antigen-specific T cells with peptide pools. Cultured CD4+ T cells had their DNA profiled by the Oncomine TCR Beta short-read assay. CD4+ T cells were cultured, and genomic DNA was extracted from them. TCRdb reanalysed the PCR reads using MiXCR and keeps one entry per CDR3 protein. Among 20,000 to 25,000 distinct CDR3 sequences listed, approximately 44% were seen once.

Sequencing was performed on CD4+ T cells from blood, cultured in vitro, taken before SARS-CoV-2 vaccination. This receptor was identified in a human donor who received a COVID-19 vaccine. This chain connects TRBV12-3 or TRBV12-4 to TRBJ1-4, with D possibly TRBD1 on 6 matching bases. CDR3 residues: CASSKTGSMEKLFF. The CDR3 nucleotides read TGTGCCAGCAGTAAAACAGGGAGTATGGAAAAACTGTTTTTT.